This T cell receptor (beta chain) was obtained from a study of blood T cell repertoires in COVID-19. Original analysis: Nucleated cell counts were estimated from reference gene primer amplification. Method: immunoSEQ multiplex PCR; TCRdb's copy keeps in-frame clones and lacks some. V and J calls and clone size are given by that table; D and trimming were obtained from the DNA. The sample carries approximately 260,000 clones, about 80% recorded once. Trimming shortened V by 2 bases and J by 8 bases, and 18 bases separated the two germline ends. This CDR3 is built from 15 residues. CDR1 and CDR2 from the germline V gene are MGHDK and SYGVNS.

Sample: peripheral blood. The chain employs TRBV25-1 and TRBJ1-2; D remains unclear. This TCR came from a woman older than 75 with acute or convalescent COVID-19. The CDR3 sequence: CASSEVGRREQGYTF. The CDR3 region has the DNA TGTGCCAGCAGTGAAGTTGGTCGGAGGGAGCAAGGCTACACCTTC.